This is a list of T cell receptor beta chains from one sample in a study of blood T cell repertoires in COVID-19. Clones were read by immunoSEQ multiplex PCR, and TCRdb kept only the in-frame ones, dropping some. The repertoire has fewer than 350,000 clones, over 75% of them found once; the top ten carry approximately 7.8%. Sample: peripheral blood. These receptors were obtained from a woman aged 45-59 years who had recovered from COVID-19. Each CDR3 is given with its conserved first and last residue. Clone size is stated in some rows and not others, as once, few, many or a class when expanded.

J gene	V gene	clone size	CDR3 protein
TRBJ2-3	TRBV9	-	CASSFRPGESTGWADTQYF
TRBJ1-2	TRBV7-2	-	CASSEKGRANYGYTF
TRBJ2-6	TRBV7-8	-	CASSSRLAGALSGANVLTF
TRBJ2-3	TRBV10-2	-	CASRGTSGITDTQYF
TRBJ2-7	TRBV6-2/TRBV6-3	-	CASSLRDRRLGEQYF
TRBJ2-2	TRBV6-5	-	CASSPQGDGELFF
TRBJ1-1	TRBV10-2	-	CASSEFLNTEAFF
TRBJ2-7	TRBV5-4	-	CASSYRDSGYEQYF
TRBJ2-3	TRBV9	-	CASTGGLADTQYF
TRBJ1-6	TRBV27	-	CASSLTYLYNSPLHF
TRBJ1-2	TRBV20-1	-	CSASRQPQNYGYTF
TRBJ2-5	TRBV30	-	CAWSWLGTGRETQYF
TRBJ1-2	TRBV15	-	CATSIGQGRNYGYTF
TRBJ1-3	TRBV5-1	many	CASSFGQAGNTIYF
TRBJ1-1	TRBV19	-	CASSINRGTDTEAFF
TRBJ1-2	TRBV25-1	-	CASSESGAGYTF
TRBJ2-5	TRBV10-3	-	CAIRTGGAETQYF
TRBJ2-7	TRBV28	-	CASSAQTRTYEQYF
TRBJ2-7	TRBV30	-	CAWSVLTGYEQYF
TRBJ2-4	TRBV18	-	CASSPAEGPTGDIQYF
TRBJ1-2	TRBV7-2	-	CASSLPGQGVYGYTF
TRBJ2-5	TRBV7-9	once	CASSAWKTGETQYF
TRBJ2-7	TRBV28	-	CASSLGAGQGWGYF
TRBJ2-2	TRBV7-9	-	CASSFVGGTDTGELFF
TRBJ1-1	TRBV12-3/TRBV12-4	-	CATGQGGYTEAFF
TRBJ1-5	TRBV6-5	-	CASGGNQPQHF
TRBJ2-5	TRBV5-6	-	CASSGTGIRETQYF
TRBJ2-1	TRBV10-3	-	CAISESYDIPQQFF
TRBJ2-5	TRBV13	-	CASSPGQGRNQETQYF
TRBJ2-7	TRBV5-1	-	CASRETGTSGEQYF
TRBJ1-5	TRBV19	-	CASRPGGQGVNQPQHF
TRBJ1-2	TRBV6-6	-	CASSTGQGAFGGYTF
TRBJ2-7	TRBV5-1	-	CASSLVSAGEQYF
TRBJ1-4	TRBV27	-	CASSLHGEKLFF
TRBJ2-7	TRBV30	-	CACAGQYEQYF
TRBJ2-7	TRBV4-3	-	CASSQDVPAGEQYF
TRBJ1-1	TRBV19	-	CASSQRTGQAFF
TRBJ1-3	TRBV19	-	CASSQTLGTSGNTIYF
TRBJ1-1	TRBV6-5	-	CASSYRERGTEAFF
TRBJ2-1	TRBV10-2	-	CASNRAGVSVRSEQFF
TRBJ1-3	TRBV7-9	-	CASSLGQWNTIYF
TRBJ2-7	TRBV4-1	-	CASSNPGQGTDEQYF
TRBJ2-1	TRBV9	-	CASSETPGLALKQFF